The clone carrying this T cell receptor (beta chain) has at least ten counts. Its specificity is unknown. The ends were cut back, 3 bases at V and 9 bases at J, with 14 bases in the middle. This CDR3 is 14 amino acids long. Germline V gives CDR1 LNHDA, CDR2 SQIVND (reference sequence). The entry originates in a study of regulatory T cells in long-lasting Graves disease. General study points: Few sampled subjects may have lowered accuracy.

Investigators prepared the TCR beta libraries by applying iRepertoire HTBI primers and Arm-PCR of CDR3 regions. Each CDR3 protein gets one entry after TCRdb re-called the multiplex PCR reads with MiXCR. The sample includes 300,000 to 500,000 distinct CDR3 sequences, less than 25% of them seen just once. Sample time point: persistent/refractory GD, antithyroid drugs over 5 years with positive TRAb. PBMCs provided the RNA from which the TCR library was made. The V and J genes are TRBV19 and TRBJ1-4, with D maybe TRBD1 (5 bases). The input for sequencing was peripheral blood mononuclear cells (PBMCs), taken when the disease was refractory, from a patient treated with antithyroid drugs. This TCR came from a female donor with Graves disease. CDR3 region: CASSISAGSKKLFF. Written as DNA, the CDR3 is TGTGCCAGTAGTATTTCGGCAGGGAGTAAAAAACTGTTTTTT. The variable domain in full, with the rest retrieved from reference TRBV19 and TRBJ1-4, is DGGITQSPKYLFRKEGQNVTLSCEQNLNHDAMYWYRQDPGQGLRLIYYSQIVNDFQKGDIAEGYSVSREKKESFPLTVTSAQKNPTAFYLCASSISAGSKKLFFGSGTQLSVL.